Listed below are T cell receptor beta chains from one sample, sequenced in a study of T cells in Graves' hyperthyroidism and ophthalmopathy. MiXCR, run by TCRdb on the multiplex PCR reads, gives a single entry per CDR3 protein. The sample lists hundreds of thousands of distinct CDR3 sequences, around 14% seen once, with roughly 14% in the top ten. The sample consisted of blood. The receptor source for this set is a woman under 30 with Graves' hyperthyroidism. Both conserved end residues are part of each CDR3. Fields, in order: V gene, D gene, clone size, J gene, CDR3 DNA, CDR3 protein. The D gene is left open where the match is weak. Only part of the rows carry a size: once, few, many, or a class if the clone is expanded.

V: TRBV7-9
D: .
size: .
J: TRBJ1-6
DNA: TGTGCCAGCAGCCGAATGGGGGATTCACCCCTCCACTTT
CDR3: CASSRMGDSPLHF

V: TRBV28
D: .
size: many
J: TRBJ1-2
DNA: TGTGCCAGCACCCTAGGACGGATGTTTTATGGCTACACCTTC
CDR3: CASTLGRMFYGYTF

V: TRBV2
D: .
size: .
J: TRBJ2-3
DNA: TGTGCCAGCAGTGAGGCGGGAAACACAGATACGCAGTATTTT
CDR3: CASSEAGNTDTQYF

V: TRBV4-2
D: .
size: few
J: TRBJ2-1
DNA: TGTGCCAGCAGCCAAGCTTCTGGGGTAGGTCATGAGCAGTTCTTC
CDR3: CASSQASGVGHEQFF

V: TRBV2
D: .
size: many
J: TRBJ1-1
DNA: TGTGCCAGCAGTGAAGGCGTCACTGAAGCTTTCTTT
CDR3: CASSEGVTEAFF

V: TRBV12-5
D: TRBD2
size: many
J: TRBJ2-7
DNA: TGTGCTAGTGGTTCCTGCTCCGGGACTAGCGGGGGGCCCGCCTACGAGCAGTACTTC
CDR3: CASGSCSGTSGGPAYEQYF

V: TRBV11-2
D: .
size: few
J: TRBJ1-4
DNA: TGTGCCAGCAGCCAAAGAAGGGAGGGGGTCGGTGAAAAACTGTTTTTT
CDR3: CASSQRREGVGEKLFF

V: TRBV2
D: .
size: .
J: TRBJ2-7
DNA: TGTGCCAGCAACGTCGACAGTGGCACGTACGAGCAGTACTTC
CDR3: CASNVDSGTYEQYF

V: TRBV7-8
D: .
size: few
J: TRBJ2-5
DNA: TGTGCCAGCAGCATAGGGGACACCCTAGAGACCCAGTACTTC
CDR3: CASSIGDTLETQYF

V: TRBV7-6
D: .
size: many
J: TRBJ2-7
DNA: TGTGCCAGCAGCCCATCCCGCGGACTTGAGGGTGGGCAGTACTTC
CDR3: CASSPSRGLEGGQYF

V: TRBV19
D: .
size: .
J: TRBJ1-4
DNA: TGTGCCACCCAAGGGGACACAGCAACTAATGAAAAACTGTTTTTT
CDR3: CATQGDTATNEKLFF

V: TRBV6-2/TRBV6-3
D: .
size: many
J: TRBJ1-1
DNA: TGTGCCAGCAGTTACAATCTCAGGGTCGGATCCACTGAAGCTTTCTTT
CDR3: CASSYNLRVGSTEAFF

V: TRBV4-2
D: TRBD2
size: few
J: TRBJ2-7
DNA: TGTGCCAGCAGCCAAGACAACCTAAGCGGGAGGCCCCCCTACGAGCAGTACTTC
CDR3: CASSQDNLSGRPPYEQYF

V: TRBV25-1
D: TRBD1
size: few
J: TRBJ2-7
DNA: TGTGCCAGCAGTGGAATGGACAGGCCCTACGAGCAGTACTTC
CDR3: CASSGMDRPYEQYF

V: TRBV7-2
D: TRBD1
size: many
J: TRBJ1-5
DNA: TGTGCCAGCAGCTCGCAACAGGGGGCGCGCAATCAGCCCCAGCATTTT
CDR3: CASSSQQGARNQPQHF

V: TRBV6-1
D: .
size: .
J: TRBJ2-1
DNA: TGTGCCACTGAACTAGCCACTGAGCAGTTCTTC
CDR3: CATELATEQFF

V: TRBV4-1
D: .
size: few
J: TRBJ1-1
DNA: TGCGCCAGCAGCCCCAGATTGTTTGAGAACACTGAAGCTTTCTTT
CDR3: CASSPRLFENTEAFF

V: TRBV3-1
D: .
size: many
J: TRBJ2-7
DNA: TGTGCCAGCAGCCAAGCGGTGGGTAGCTCCTACGAGCAGTACTTC
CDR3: CASSQAVGSSYEQYF

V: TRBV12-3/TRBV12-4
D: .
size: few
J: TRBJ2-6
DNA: TGTGCCAGGAGGGTCCAATCCTCTGGGGCCAACGTCCTGACTTTC
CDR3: CARRVQSSGANVLTF